This T cell receptor beta chain was sequenced in a study of control samples from healthy donors and cancer patients. The assay was immunoSEQ multiplex PCR, and TCRdb's table has in-frame clones only and misses some. The top ten clones hold about 3% of a sample with 120,000 to 150,000 clones, about 91% of them seen once. Germline CDR1 is MNHNS and CDR2 is SASEGT. The length of the CDR3 is 14 residues. The V and J ends lost 3 bases and 4 bases respectively, with 10 bases between them. The chain carries TRBV6-1 and TRBJ1-3; D might be TRBD1 (5 bases). This TCR came from a man aged 25 to 45 in good health. The sequenced sample consisted of blood. The CDR3 is CASSDQGYGNTIYF. The CDR3 DNA follows: TGTGCCAGCAGTGATCAGGGATACGGAAACACCATATATTTT.